This T cell receptor (beta chain) was observed in a study of T-cell reconstitution after alpha-beta-depleted transplantation in children. This clonotype showed up many times. Preparation of the TCRbeta library involved a method that used unique molecular identifiers. One entry per CDR3 protein, called by TCRdb with MiXCR from the PCR reads. The sample lists around 210,000 distinct CDR3 sequences; under 8.5% were seen once. This specimen was PBMCs, taken before TCRalphabeta/CD19-depleted stem cell transplant. The source of this sequence is a boy aged 2 to 9 with acute lymphoblastic leukemia, due to receive a stem cell transplant.

CDR3 bases: TGTGCCAGCAGTGAAGTAAAGGGTCGAGAGACCCAGTACTTC. It translates to CASSEVKGRETQYF. This chain links TRBV2 with TRBJ2-5; D is uncertain. Per germline, CDR1 SNHLY and CDR2 FYNNEI. V gave up 1 base and J gave up 4 bases, with 10 bases separating them. CDR3 size: 14 residues.